This T cell receptor (beta chain) was found in a study of blood T cell repertoires in COVID-19. Background on the study: Sample material is recorded as cDNA or gDNA derived from T cells, B-cell-depleted T cells, or PBMCs.

This CDR3 has 13 amino acids. Germline CDR1 reads SGHAT; CDR2 reads FQNNGV. V lost 1 base to trimming and J lost 7 bases, with 10 bases between them. The protocol was immunoSEQ multiplex PCR, while the TCRdb copy is restricted to in-frame clones and leaves out a portion. The sample has approximately 280,000 clones; almost 85% are singletons. The sequencing sample was made of peripheral blood. This sequence was found in a man aged 45-65 years with active or convalescent COVID-19. The rearrangement joins TRBV11-2 to TRBJ1-2, with D maybe TRBD1 (5 bases). Here the CDR3 reads CASSLGQGVGYTF. The CDR3 coding sequence is TGTGCCAGCAGCTTAGGGCAAGGGGTTGGCTACACCTTC.